This T cell receptor (beta chain) was identified during a study of CD8 T cells in ankylosing spondylitis. Study-level points and caveats: It appeared that ankylosing spondylitis blood was characterized by a TCR beta motif of fewer than 10 highly homologous variants.

The junction had 1 base not matched to a gene; V was cut back by 2 bases and J by 7 bases. This CDR3 region has 12 residues. Germline V gene lookup returns CDR1 SGHRS and CDR2 YFSETQ. From the 5' RACE reads, TCRdb called clonotypes with MiXCR, one entry per CDR3 protein. In the table there are more than 400,000 distinct CDR3 sequences, about 5.4% of which are singletons. This clonotype was counted ten times or more. Its antigen is not identified. This sequence joins TRBV5-1 and TRBJ1-1, with TRBD1 matching 8 bases. Material: blood, either unsorted or a sorted T cell fraction (not recorded which). The TCR comes from a male donor with ankylosing spondylitis. CDR3 coding DNA: TGCGCCAGCAGCTTAGGGACAGGTGAAGCTTTCTTT. It encodes CASSLGTGEAFF.